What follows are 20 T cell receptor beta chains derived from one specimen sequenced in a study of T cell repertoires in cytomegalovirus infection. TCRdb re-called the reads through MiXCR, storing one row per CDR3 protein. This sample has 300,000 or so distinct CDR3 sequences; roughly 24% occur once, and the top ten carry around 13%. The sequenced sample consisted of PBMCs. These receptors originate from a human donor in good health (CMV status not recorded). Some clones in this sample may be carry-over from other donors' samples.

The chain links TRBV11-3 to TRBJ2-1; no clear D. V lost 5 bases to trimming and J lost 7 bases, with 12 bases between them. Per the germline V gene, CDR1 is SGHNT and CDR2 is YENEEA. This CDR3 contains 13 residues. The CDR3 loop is CASSQEERNEQFF. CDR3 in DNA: TGTGCCAGCAGCCAGGAAGAGAGGAATGAGCAGTTCTTC.

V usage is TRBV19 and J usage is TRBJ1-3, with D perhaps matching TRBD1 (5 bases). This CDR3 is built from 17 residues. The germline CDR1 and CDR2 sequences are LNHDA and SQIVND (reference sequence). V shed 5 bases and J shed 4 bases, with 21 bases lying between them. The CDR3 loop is CASSGAQPLGPGNTIYF. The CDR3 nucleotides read TGTGCCAGTAGTGGGGCCCAGCCCCTGGGGCCCGGAAACACCATATATTTT.

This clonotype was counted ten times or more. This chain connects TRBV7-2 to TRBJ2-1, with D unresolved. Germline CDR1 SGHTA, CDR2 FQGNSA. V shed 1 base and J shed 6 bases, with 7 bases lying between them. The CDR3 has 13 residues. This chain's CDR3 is CASSLVLANEQFF. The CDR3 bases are TGTGCCAGCAGCTTAGTATTGGCCAATGAGCAGTTCTTC.

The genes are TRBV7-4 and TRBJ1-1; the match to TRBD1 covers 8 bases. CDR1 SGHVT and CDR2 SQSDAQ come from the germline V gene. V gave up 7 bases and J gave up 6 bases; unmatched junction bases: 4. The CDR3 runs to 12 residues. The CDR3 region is CASTPGQAEAFF. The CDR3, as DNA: TGTGCCAGCACCCCGGGACAGGCTGAAGCTTTCTTT.

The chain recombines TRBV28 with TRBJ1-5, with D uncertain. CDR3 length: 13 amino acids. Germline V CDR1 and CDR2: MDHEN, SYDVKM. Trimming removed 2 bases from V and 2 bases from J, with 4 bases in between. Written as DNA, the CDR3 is TGTGCCAGCAGTTTACTACGCAATCAGCCCCAGCATTTT. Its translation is CASSLLRNQPQHF.

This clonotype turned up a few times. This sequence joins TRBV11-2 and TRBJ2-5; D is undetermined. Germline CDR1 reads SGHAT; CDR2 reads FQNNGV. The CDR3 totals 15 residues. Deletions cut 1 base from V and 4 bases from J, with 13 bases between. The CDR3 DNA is TGTGCCAGCAGCTTAGCGGGTGTGTTCAGAGAGACCCAGTACTTC. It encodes CASSLAGVFRETQYF.

The CDR3 loop is CASNAEGGNQPQHF. DNA of the CDR3: TGTGCCAGCAACGCGGAGGGAGGCAATCAGCCCCAGCATTTT. The chain uses TRBV7-9 and TRBJ1-5, with unresolved D. Germline CDR1 is SEHNR and CDR2 is FQNEAQ (reference sequence). The germline V and J ends were trimmed by 7 bases and 2 bases, with 12 bases remaining between them. This CDR3 spans 14 amino acids. Full variable domain (missing parts from reference TRBV7-9 and TRBJ1-5): DTGVSQNPRHKITKRGQNVTFRCDPISEHNRLYWYRQTLGQGPEFLTYFQNEAQLEKSRLLSDRFSAERPKGSFSTLEIQRTEQGDSAMYLCASNAEGGNQPQHFGDGTRLSIL.

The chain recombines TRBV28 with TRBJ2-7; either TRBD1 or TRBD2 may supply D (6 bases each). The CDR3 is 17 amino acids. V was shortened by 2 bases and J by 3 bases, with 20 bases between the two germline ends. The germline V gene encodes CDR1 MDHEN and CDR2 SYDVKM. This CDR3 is CASSLSLRGPDSYEQYF. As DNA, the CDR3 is TGTGCCAGCAGTTTAAGTCTTCGGGGGCCTGACAGCTACGAGCAGTACTTC.

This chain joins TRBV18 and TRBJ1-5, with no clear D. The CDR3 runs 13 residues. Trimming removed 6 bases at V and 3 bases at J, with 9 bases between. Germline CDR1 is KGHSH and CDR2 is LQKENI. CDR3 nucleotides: TGTGCCAGCTCCGTCACCGACAATCAGCCCCAGCATTTT. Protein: CASSVTDNQPQHF.

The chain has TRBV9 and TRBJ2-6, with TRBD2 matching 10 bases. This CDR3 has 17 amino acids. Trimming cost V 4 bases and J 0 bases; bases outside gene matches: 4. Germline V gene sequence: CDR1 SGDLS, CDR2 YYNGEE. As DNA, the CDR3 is TGTGCCAGCAGCACCCGGACTAGCGGCTCTGGGGCCAACGTCCTGACTTTC. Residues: CASSTRTSGSGANVLTF.

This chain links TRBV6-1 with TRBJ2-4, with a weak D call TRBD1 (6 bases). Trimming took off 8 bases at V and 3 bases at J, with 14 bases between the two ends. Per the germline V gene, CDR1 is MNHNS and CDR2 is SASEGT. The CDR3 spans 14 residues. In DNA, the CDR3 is TGTGCCAGCCAAGGGGGAGTTGGCAAAAACATTCAGTACTTC. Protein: CASQGGVGKNIQYF.

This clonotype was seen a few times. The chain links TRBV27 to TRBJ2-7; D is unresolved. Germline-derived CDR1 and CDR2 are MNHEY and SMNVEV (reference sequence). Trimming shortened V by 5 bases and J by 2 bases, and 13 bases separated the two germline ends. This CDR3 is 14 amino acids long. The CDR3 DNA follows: TGTGCCAGCAGTCCCCAATGGTCGGCCTACGAGCAGTACTTC. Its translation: CASSPQWSAYEQYF.

The CDR3 DNA is TGTGCCAGCAGTTACTTGGGCAGGCCCACTGAAGCTTTCTTT. Translation gives CASSYLGRPTEAFF. The chain employs TRBV6-5 and TRBJ1-1; D is unclear. Trimming left V 1 base short and J 4 bases short, with 10 bases between. The CDR3 sequence is 14 residues long. In germline, CDR1 is MNHEY, CDR2 SVGAGI.

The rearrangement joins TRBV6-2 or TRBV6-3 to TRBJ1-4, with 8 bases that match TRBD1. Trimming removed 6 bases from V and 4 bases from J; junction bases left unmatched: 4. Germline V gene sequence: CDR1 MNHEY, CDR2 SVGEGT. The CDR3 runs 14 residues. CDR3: CASRRTGNNEKLFF. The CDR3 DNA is TGTGCCAGCAGACGGACAGGGAATAATGAAAAACTGTTTTTT.

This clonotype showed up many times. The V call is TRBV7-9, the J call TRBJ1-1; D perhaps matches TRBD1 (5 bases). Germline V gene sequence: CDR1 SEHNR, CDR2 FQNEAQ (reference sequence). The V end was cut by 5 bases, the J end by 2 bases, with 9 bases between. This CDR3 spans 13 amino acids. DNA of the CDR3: TGTGCCAGCAGCATGACAGTTAACACTGAAGCTTTCTTT. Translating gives CASSMTVNTEAFF.

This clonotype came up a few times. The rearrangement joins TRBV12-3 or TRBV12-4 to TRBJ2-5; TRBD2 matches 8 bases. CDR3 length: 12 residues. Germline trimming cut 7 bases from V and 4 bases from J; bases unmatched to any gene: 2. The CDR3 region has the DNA TGTGCCAGCAATCTAGCGGGAGAGACCCAGTACTTC. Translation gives CASNLAGETQYF.

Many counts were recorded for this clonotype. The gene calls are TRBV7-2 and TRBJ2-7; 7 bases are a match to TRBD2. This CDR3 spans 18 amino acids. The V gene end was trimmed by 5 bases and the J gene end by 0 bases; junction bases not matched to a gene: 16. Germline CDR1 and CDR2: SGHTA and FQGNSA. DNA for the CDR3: TGTGCCAGCAGCAAAAAGCTAACCGGGAGGTCTCACTCCTACGAGCAGTACTTC. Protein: CASSKKLTGRSHSYEQYF.

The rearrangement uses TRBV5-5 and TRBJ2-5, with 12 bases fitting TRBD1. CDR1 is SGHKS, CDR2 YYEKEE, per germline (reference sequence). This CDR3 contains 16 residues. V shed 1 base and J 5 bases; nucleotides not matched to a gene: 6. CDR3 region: CASSLLGTGGAETQYF. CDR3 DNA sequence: TGTGCCAGCAGCTTGTTAGGGACAGGGGGCGCGGAGACCCAGTACTTC.

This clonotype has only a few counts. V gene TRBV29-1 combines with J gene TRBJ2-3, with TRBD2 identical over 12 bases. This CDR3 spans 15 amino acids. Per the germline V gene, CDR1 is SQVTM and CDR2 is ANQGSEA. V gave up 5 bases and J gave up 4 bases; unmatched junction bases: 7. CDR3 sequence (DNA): TGCAGCGTTCGACTAGCGGGAGCGGTATCAGATACGCAGTATTTT. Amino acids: CSVRLAGAVSDTQYF.

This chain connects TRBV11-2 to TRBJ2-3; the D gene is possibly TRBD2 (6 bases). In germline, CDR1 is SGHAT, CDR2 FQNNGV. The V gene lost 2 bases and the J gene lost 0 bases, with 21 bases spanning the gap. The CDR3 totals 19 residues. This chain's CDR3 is CASSLFLPEGRTSTDTQYF. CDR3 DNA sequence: TGTGCCAGCAGCTTATTTCTTCCGGAGGGACGTACTAGCACAGATACGCAGTATTTT.